These 16 T cell receptor beta chains share one sample of origin, sequenced in a study of T cells in localized non-small cell lung cancer. Clones were read by immunoSEQ multiplex PCR, and TCRdb kept only the in-frame ones, dropping some. The sample lists 35,000 to 45,000 clones; approximately 81% were seen once. This specimen consisted of peripheral blood mononuclear cells, obtained before any cancer treatment. The receptors shown here come from a male donor at least 60 years old with stage II lung adenocarcinoma.

The chain recombines TRBV25-1 with TRBJ2-5; possible D gene TRBD2, 6 bases. With 4 bases removed from V and 4 bases from J, the gap between germline ends came to 10 bases. The CDR3 length is 13 residues. Germline CDR1 reads MGHDK; CDR2 reads SYGVNS. The DNA for the CDR3 is TGTGCCAGCAGTGCCTACGGGAGAGAGACCCAGTACTTC. It codes for CASSAYGRETQYF.

V gene TRBV6-6 combines with J gene TRBJ1-2; D perhaps matches TRBD1 (5 bases). Trimming took off 2 bases at V and 7 bases at J, with 14 bases between the two ends. Germline V gene data show CDR1 as MNHNY and CDR2 as SVGAGI (reference sequence). CDR3 size: 14 residues. CDR3 in DNA: TGTGCCAGCAGTTACGGAGAGGGGCGGGTTGGCTACACCTTC. It codes for CASSYGEGRVGYTF.

The gene calls are TRBV5-1 and TRBJ2-2; the D gene is possibly TRBD1 (6 bases). This CDR3 spans 16 amino acids. The germline V gene has CDR1 SGHRS and CDR2 YFSETQ. The ends were cut back, 4 bases at V and 4 bases at J, with 17 bases in the middle. In DNA form, the CDR3 reads TGCGCCAGCAGCCAACAGGGCCCCCAGGGCACCGGGGAGCTGTTTTTT. Protein sequence: CASSQQGPQGTGELFF.

V gene TRBV6-1 combines with J gene TRBJ1-3; D unresolved. Germline loops: CDR1 MNHNS, CDR2 SASEGT. The CDR3 runs 11 residues. Trimming cost V 5 bases and J 7 bases, with 6 bases left between them. CDR3 sequence reads: CASSYRNTIYF. Here the CDR3 DNA reads TGTGCCAGCAGTTACCGGAACACCATATATTTT.

This clone occurred once. This sequence joins TRBV4-1 and TRBJ1-2; D gene uncertain. The CDR3 totals 16 residues. The germline gives CDR1 MGHRA, CDR2 YSYEKL. With 1 base removed from V and 4 bases from J, the gap between germline ends came to 16 bases. CDR3 sequence: CASSQGVTVSSYGYTF. CDR3 nucleotides: TGCGCCAGCAGCCAAGGGGTCACAGTATCCTCCTATGGCTACACCTTC.

The rearrangement links TRBV30 to TRBJ2-1; TRBD2 matches at 8 bases. This CDR3 comprises 15 residues. The germline gives CDR1 GTSNPN, CDR2 SVGIG (reference sequence). The V gene end was trimmed by 0 bases and the J gene end by 1 base; junction bases not matched to a gene: 2. DNA of the CDR3: TGTGCCTGGAGTGTGGGGACTAGTTCCTACAATGAGCAGTTCTTC. Translated: CAWSVGTSSYNEQFF.

The chain links TRBV5-4 to TRBJ1-1; D is undetermined. The germline V gene encodes CDR1 SGHNT and CDR2 YYREEE (reference sequence). This CDR3 spans 12 amino acids. The V gene lost 9 bases and the J gene lost 7 bases, with 16 bases spanning the gap. The CDR3 region is CATTRPADEAFF. The CDR3 bases are TGTGCCACCACCCGGCCCGCCGATGAAGCTTTCTTT.

The chain links TRBV27 to TRBJ2-3, with 10 bases aligning to TRBD2. With V trimmed by 0 bases and J by 7 bases, 10 bases remained unmatched. The CDR3 is made up of 17 amino acids. Germline V lookup: CDR1 MNHEY, CDR2 SMNVEV (reference sequence). The CDR3 DNA reads TGTGCCAGCAGTTTATCGCCTAGCGGGGGAGGCACGCATACGCAGTATTTT. Amino acids: CASSLSPSGGGTHTQYF.

The chain joins TRBV19 to TRBJ2-3, with 12 bases fitting TRBD2. Germline V gene data show CDR1 as LNHDA and CDR2 as SQIVND (reference sequence). The CDR3 covers 17 residues. The V and J ends lost 3 bases and 5 bases, in that order; junction bases with no gene match: 9. The CDR3 DNA follows: TGTGCCAGTAGTATTCGGCCGAGGGGACTAGCGGGAGATACGCAGTATTTT. This translates into CASSIRPRGLAGDTQYF.

This clone was detected only a few times. The chain couples TRBV30 to TRBJ1-3; the D is unclear. The V gene lost 4 bases and the J gene lost 4 bases, with 5 bases spanning the gap. Germline CDR1 is GTSNPN and CDR2 is SVGIG (reference sequence). The CDR3 loop spans 11 amino acids. The CDR3 sequence is CAWMGGNTIYF. CDR3 sequence (DNA): TGTGCCTGGATGGGGGGAAACACCATATATTTT.

This chain connects TRBV5-4 to TRBJ2-7; TRBD2 matches at 10 bases. The CDR3 totals 15 residues. Germline CDR1 reads SGHNT; CDR2 reads YYREEE (reference sequence). With V trimmed by 0 bases and J by 0 bases, 0 bases remained unmatched. The chain's CDR3 is CASSLASGSSYEQYF. In DNA form, the CDR3 reads TGTGCCAGCAGCTTGGCTAGCGGGAGCTCCTACGAGCAGTACTTC.

J is TRBJ2-1 and V is TRBV5-1, with TRBD2 identical over 10 bases. Germline loops: CDR1 SGHRS, CDR2 YFSETQ. J gave up 8 bases and V 0 bases, and 8 bases lay outside the gene matches. The CDR3 loop spans 16 amino acids. CDR3 amino acids: CASSLGFLAGVDEQFF. CDR3 in DNA: TGCGCCAGCAGCTTGGGGTTCCTAGCGGGAGTAGATGAGCAGTTCTTC.

CDR3 region: CASSHPHEGYTF. CDR3 sequence (DNA): TGTGCCAGCAGTCATCCACACGAGGGCTACACCTTC. The chain recombines TRBV7-2 with TRBJ1-2; D is unclear. V gave up 6 bases and J gave up 8 bases, with 13 bases separating them. Germline CDR1 and CDR2: SGHTA and FQGNSA. The CDR3 runs 12 residues.

This chain connects TRBV5-1 to TRBJ2-1; 9 positions match TRBD2. Germline V gene lookup returns CDR1 SGHRS and CDR2 YFSETQ. Losses at the gene ends were 3 bases for V and 5 bases for J; bases not matched to a gene: 9. The CDR3 has 16 residues. The CDR3 loop reads CASSSYSGSPDNEQFF. The CDR3 DNA sequence: TGCGCCAGCAGCTCTTATAGCGGGAGCCCCGACAATGAGCAGTTCTTC.

The gene calls are TRBV2 and TRBJ2-7, with 7 bases that match TRBD1. V shed 10 bases and J 2 bases; nucleotides not matched to a gene: 2. The CDR3 loop spans 11 amino acids. CDR1 is SNHLY, CDR2 FYNNEI, per germline. The CDR3, as DNA: TGTGCCACAGACAGGGCCTACGAGCAGTACTTC. As protein: CATDRAYEQYF. The variable domain in full, completed from reference TRBV2 and TRBJ2-7, reads EPEVTQTPSHQVTQMGQEVILRCVPISNHLYFYWYRQILGQKVEFLVSFYNNEISEKSEIFDDQFSVERPDGSNFTLKIRSTKLEDSAMYFCATDRAYEQYFGPGTRLTVT.

The chain combines TRBV27 with TRBJ1-2; D may be TRBD1 (6 bases). Germline V CDR1 and CDR2: MNHEY, SMNVEV (reference sequence). The CDR3 sequence is 18 residues long. The ends were cut back, 2 bases at V and 1 base at J, with 20 bases in the middle. For the CDR3, the DNA is TGTGCCAGCAGTTTAACCCGGGACACCAACTCTTATAACTATGGCTACACCTTC. This encodes CASSLTRDTNSYNYGYTF.